This note documents a single T cell receptor beta chain sequence. The data originate from a study of blood T cell repertoires in COVID-19. Turning to the study itself: COVID-19 samples collected from the United States, Italy and Spain covered acute and convalescent phases. Sample material is recorded as cDNA or gDNA derived from T cells, B-cell-depleted T cells, or PBMCs.

In the authors' workflow: Amplifying reference gene primers gave estimates of nucleated cell counts. The table came from immunoSEQ multiplex PCR; TCRdb's copy has only in-frame clones and leaves some out. That table furnishes V, J and clone size, whereas the DNA furnished D and trimming. The data show under 350,000 clones, less than 85% seen once. The specimen was peripheral blood. The sequence was obtained from a man aged 60-69 years who had recovered from COVID-19.

This chain's CDR3 is CASSIAVTGLDTQYF. As DNA, the CDR3 is TGTGCCAGTAGTATAGCGGTGACAGGGCTAGATACGCAGTATTTT. V and J are TRBV19 and TRBJ2-3; TRBD1 agrees at 7 bases. The CDR3 covers 15 residues. Germline V CDR1 and CDR2: LNHDA, SQIVND (reference sequence). V lost 1 base to trimming and J lost 5 bases; unmatched junction nucleotides: 6.